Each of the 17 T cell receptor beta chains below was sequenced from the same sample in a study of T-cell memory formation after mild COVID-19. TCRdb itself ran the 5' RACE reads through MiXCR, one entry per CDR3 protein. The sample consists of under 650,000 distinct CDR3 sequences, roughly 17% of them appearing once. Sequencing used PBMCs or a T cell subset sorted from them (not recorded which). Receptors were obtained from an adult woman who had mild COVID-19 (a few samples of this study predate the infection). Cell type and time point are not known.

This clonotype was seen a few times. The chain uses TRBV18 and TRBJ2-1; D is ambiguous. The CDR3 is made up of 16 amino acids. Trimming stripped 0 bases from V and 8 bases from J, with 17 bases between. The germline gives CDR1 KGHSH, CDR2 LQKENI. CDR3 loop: CASSPPDVLPRHEQFF. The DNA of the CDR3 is TGTGCCAGCTCACCACCGGACGTCCTTCCCCGCCATGAGCAGTTCTTC.

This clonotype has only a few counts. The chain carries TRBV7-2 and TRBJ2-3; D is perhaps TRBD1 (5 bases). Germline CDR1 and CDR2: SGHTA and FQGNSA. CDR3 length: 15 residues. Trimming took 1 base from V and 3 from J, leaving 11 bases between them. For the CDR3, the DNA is TGTGCCAGCAGCTTAGGAGACAGAATGACAGATACGCAGTATTTT. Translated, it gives CASSLGDRMTDTQYF.

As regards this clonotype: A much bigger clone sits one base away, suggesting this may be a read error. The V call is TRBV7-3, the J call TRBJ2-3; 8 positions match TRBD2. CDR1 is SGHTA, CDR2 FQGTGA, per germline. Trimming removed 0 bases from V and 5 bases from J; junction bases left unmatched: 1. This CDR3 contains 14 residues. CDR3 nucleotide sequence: TGTGCCAGCAGCTTAACGGGACTAGAAGATACGCAGTATTTT. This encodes CASSLTGLEDTQYF.

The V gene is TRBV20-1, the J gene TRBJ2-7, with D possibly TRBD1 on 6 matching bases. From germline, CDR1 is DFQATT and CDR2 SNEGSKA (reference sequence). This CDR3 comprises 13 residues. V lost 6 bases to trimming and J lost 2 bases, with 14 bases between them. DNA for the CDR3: TGCAGTGCCAGGGGCCGGACCACCTACGAGCAGTACTTC. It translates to CSARGRTTYEQYF.

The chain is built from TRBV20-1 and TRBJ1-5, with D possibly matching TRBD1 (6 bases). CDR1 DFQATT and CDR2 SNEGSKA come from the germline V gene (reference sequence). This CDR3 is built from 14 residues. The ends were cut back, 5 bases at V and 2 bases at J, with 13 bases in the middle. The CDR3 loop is CSASTGKGNQPQHF. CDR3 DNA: TGCAGTGCTTCTACAGGGAAGGGCAATCAGCCCCAGCATTTT.

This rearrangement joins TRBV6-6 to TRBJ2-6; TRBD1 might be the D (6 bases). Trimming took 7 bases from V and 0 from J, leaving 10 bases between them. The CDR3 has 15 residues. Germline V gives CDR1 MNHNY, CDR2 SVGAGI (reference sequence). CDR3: CASIEQGSGANVLTF. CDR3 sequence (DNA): TGTGCCAGCATCGAACAGGGCTCTGGGGCCAACGTCCTGACTTTC.

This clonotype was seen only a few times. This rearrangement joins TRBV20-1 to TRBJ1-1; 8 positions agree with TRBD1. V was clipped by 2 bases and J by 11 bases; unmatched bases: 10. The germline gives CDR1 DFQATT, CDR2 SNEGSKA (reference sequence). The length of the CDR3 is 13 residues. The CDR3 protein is CSARSGQGMMAFF. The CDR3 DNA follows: TGCAGTGCTAGATCCGGACAGGGAATGATGGCTTTCTTT.

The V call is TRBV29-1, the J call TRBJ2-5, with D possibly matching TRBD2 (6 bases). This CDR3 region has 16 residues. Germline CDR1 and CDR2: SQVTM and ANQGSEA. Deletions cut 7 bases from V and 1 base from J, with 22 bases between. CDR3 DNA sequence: TGCAGCGCCGGGGGTGGGAAGGGCTTTGTCCAAGAGACCCAGTACTTC. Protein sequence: CSAGGGKGFVQETQYF.

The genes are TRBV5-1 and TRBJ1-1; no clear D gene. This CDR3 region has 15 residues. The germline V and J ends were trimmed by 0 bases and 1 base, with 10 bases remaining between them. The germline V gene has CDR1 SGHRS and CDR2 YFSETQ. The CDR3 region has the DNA TGCGCCAGCAGCTTGGGGAGGCCAACGAACACTGAAGCTTTCTTT. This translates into CASSLGRPTNTEAFF.

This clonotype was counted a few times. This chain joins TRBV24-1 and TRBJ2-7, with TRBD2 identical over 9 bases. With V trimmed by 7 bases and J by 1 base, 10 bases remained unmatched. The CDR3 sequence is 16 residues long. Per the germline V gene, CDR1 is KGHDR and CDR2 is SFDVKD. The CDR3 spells CATSGLTTSGSYEQYF. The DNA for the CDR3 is TGTGCCACCAGCGGCCTGACGACTAGCGGATCCTACGAGCAGTACTTC.

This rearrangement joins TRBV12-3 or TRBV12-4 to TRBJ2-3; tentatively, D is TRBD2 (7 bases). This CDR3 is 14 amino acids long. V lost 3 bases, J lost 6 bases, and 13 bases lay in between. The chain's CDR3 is CASSLDSGDDTQYF. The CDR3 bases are TGTGCCAGCAGTTTGGACAGCGGGGACGATACGCAGTATTTT.

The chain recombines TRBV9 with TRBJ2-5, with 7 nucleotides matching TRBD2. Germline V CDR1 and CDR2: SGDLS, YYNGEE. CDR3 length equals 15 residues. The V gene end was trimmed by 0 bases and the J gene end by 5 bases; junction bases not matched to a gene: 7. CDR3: CASSVGRSGAETQYF. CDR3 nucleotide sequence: TGTGCCAGCAGCGTAGGTAGGAGCGGGGCGGAGACCCAGTACTTC.

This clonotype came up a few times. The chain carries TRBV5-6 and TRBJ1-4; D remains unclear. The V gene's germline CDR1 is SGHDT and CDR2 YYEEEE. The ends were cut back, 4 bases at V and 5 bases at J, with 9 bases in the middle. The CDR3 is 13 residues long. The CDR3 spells CASSSGNNEKLFF. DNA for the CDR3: TGTGCCAGCAGCAGCGGGAACAATGAAAAACTGTTTTTT.

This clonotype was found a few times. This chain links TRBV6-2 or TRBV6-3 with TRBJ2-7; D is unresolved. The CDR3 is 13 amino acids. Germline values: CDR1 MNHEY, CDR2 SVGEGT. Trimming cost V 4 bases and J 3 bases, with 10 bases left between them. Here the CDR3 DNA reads TGTGCCAGCAGTTCAGGCAGTAACTACGAGCAGTACTTC. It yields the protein CASSSGSNYEQYF.

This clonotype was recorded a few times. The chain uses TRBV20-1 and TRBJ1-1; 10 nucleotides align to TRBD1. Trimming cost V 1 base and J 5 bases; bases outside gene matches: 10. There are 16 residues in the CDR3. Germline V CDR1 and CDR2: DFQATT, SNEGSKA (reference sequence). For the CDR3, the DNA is TGCAGTGCTAGAGCCGTAGACAGGGGGCAGGTTACTGAAGCTTTCTTT. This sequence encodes CSARAVDRGQVTEAFF.

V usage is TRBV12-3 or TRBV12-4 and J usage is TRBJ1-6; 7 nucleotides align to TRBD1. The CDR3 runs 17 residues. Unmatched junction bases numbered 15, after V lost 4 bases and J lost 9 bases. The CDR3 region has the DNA TGTGCCAGCAGTTCAGGGACAGCGCCGCGCGTAAGTTCACCCCTCCACTTT. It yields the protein CASSSGTAPRVSSPLHF.

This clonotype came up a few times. For the CDR3, the DNA is TGTGCCAGCAGCTTGGTGTCCCAGGTCAGGGTCCTCGAGCAGTACTTC. Translation: CASSLVSQVRVLEQYF. This rearrangement joins TRBV5-5 to TRBJ2-7; TRBD1 might be the D (5 bases). This CDR3 is built from 16 residues. Germline V gene sequence: CDR1 SGHKS, CDR2 YYEKEE (reference sequence). Trimming took off 0 bases at V and 6 bases at J, with 19 bases between the two ends.